Presented here are 27 T cell receptor beta chains from one specimen sequenced in a study of tissue T cells after allogeneic stem cell transplantation. This sample's time point: mouse harvest day 14 after allogeneic transplant. Mouse grafts combined 10^7 T-cell-depleted bone marrow cells with 10^6 splenic CD5+ T cells. Clones were sequenced by immunoSEQ multiplex PCR, and TCRdb holds only the in-frame ones, with some missing. The data contain 4,100 or so clones, about 46% of them singletons. Input material: lymph node tissue. The receptor source for this set is a female BALB/c mouse given C57BL/6 T cells with graft-versus-host disease after an allogeneic hematopoietic cell transplant.

About this clone itself: A single base separates this from a much larger clone, so it may be a read error. Mouse names are used for the genes. The observed sequence ends 1 residue before the CDR3 terminus, with the missing tail filled in from the germline J gene. The same CDR3 arises from other DNA sequences in this sample as well. The chain recombines TRBV26 with TRBJ2-7; D possibly matches TRBD1 or TRBD2 (5 bases each). V was shortened by 6 bases and J by 3 bases, with 9 bases between the two germline ends. CDR1 and CDR2 (germline): KGHPV, FQNQEV (reference sequence). The CDR3 is made up of 12 amino acids. The CDR3 is CASRGTLYEQYF. The DNA read from the CDR3 is TGTGCCAGCAGGGGGACCCTCTATGAACAGTAC.

A remark on this clone: The germline and genes are mouse ones. The CDR3 end lies 1 residue beyond the end of the read and is filled in from the germline J gene. The chain has TRBV3 and TRBJ2-7; D is perhaps TRBD2 (6 bases). The CDR3 contains 13 residues. Germline V CDR1 and CDR2: SNHLY, FYNGKV (reference sequence). Trimming removed 5 bases from V and 3 bases from J, with 11 bases in between. The CDR3 spells CASSPPGLYEQYF. Incomplete CDR3 DNA: TGTGCCAGCAGCCCTCCGGGACTCTATGAACAGTAC.

With respect to this clone: Germline and junction disagree at one end, which may indicate a read error. Mouse gene names and germline throughout. The read terminates 1 residue ahead of where the CDR3 ends, so the germline J gene completes it. The V gene is TRBV16, the J gene TRBJ2-2; D perhaps matches TRBD1 (7 bases). This CDR3 region has 15 residues. CDR1 and CDR2 from the germline V gene are SGHSA and FRNQAP. Incomplete CDR3 DNA: TGTGCCAGCAGCTTAGAGGGGGCGAACACCGGGCAGCTCTAC. Its protein is CASSLEGANTGQLY. In full, the CDR3 is CASSLEGANTGQLYF. The full variable domain, completed using reference TRBV16 and TRBJ2-2, is NAGVIQTPRHKVTGKGQEATLWCEPISGHSAVFWYRQTIVQGLEFLTYFRNQAPIDDSGMPKERFSAQMPNQSHSTLKIQSTQPQDSAVYLCASSLEGANTGQLYFGEGSKLTVL.

By sample fraction, this clone is large. Gene names are mouse gene names. Read sequence stops 1 residue before the CDR3 end, and the germline J gene provides the missing end. The rearrangement uses TRBV13-1 and TRBJ1-2; the match to TRBD1 covers 9 bases. This CDR3 contains 15 residues. The germline V gene encodes CDR1 NSHNY and CDR2 SYGAGN. With V trimmed by 3 bases and J by 2 bases, 5 bases remained unmatched. The DNA read from the CDR3 is TGTGCCAGCAGTGCGGGACAGGGTCTTAACTCCGACTACACC. Its translation: CASSAGQGLNSDYT. The CDR3 in its entirety is CASSAGQGLNSDYTF.

This clone is medium-sized within its sample. Mouse gene names and germline throughout. Read sequence stops 1 residue before the CDR3 end, and the germline J gene provides the missing end. The rearrangement uses TRBV1 and TRBJ2-7; tentative D call: TRBD2 (6 bases). The germline V and J ends were trimmed by 1 base and 6 bases, with 13 bases remaining between them. Germline CDR1 NSQYPW, CDR2 LRSPGD (reference sequence). There are 14 residues in the CDR3. Partial CDR3 DNA: TGCACCTGCAGTGCAGTCCTGGGGCGGGGTGAACAGTAC. As protein: CTCSAVLGRGEQY. The entire CDR3 protein reads CTCSAVLGRGEQYF. Full variable domain (rest looked up from reference TRBV1 and TRBJ2-7): VTLLEQNPRWRLVPRGQAVNLRCILKNSQYPWMSWYQQDLQKQLQWLFTLRSPGDKEVKSLPGADYLATRVTDTELRLQVANMSQGRTLYCTCSAVLGRGEQYFGPGTRLTVL.

This clone is a singleton in its sample. The genes and germline here are from mouse. The read terminates 1 residue ahead of where the CDR3 ends, so the germline J gene completes it. The chain has TRBV12-1 and TRBJ1-4; TRBD1 aligns across 7 bases. Germline values: CDR1 SGHSN, CDR2 HYEKVE. The CDR3 runs to 14 residues. After removal of 0 bases from V and 3 bases from J, the junction contained 0 bases not matched to a gene. The part of the CDR3 DNA that was read is TGTGCCAGCTCTCTCGGGACAGCCAACGAAAGATTATTT. Translation gives CASSLGTANERLF. The CDR3 in its entirety is CASSLGTANERLFF.

On this clone itself: The gene names given are mouse names. The read ends 1 residue before the CDR3 terminus; that terminus is restored from the germline J gene. V is TRBV4 and J is TRBJ1-3; possibly TRBD1 for D (6 bases). V was clipped by 3 bases and J by 0 bases, with 9 bases between them. The CDR3 is 15 residues long. Germline loops: CDR1 LGHDT, CDR2 YNNKQL (reference sequence). CDR3 in amino acids: CASSYGGLSGNTLYF. CDR3 DNA, as far as it was read: TGTGCCAGCAGCTATGGGGGGCTTTCTGGAAATACGCTCTAT.

For this clone: The gene symbols are mouse symbols. The read terminates 1 residue ahead of where the CDR3 ends, so the germline J gene completes it. The rearrangement joins TRBV3 to TRBJ2-5; TRBD1 matches 7 bases. CDR1 and CDR2 (germline): SNHLY, FYNGKV (reference sequence). This CDR3 region has 13 residues. J lost 6 bases, V lost 3 bases, and 3 bases had no gene match. Incomplete CDR3 DNA: TGTGCCAGCAGCTTCCCGGGACAGGACACCCAGTAC. It codes for CASSFPGQDTQY. The whole CDR3 sequence is CASSFPGQDTQYF.

In the case of this clone: These gene names are mouse names. The read halts 1 residue ahead of the CDR3 end, with the missing end drawn from the germline J gene. V is TRBV3 and J is TRBJ2-5; 11 bases map to TRBD1. V lost 3 bases to trimming and J lost 5 bases; unmatched junction nucleotides: 1. CDR1 is SNHLY and CDR2 is FYNGKV in the germline V gene (reference sequence). This CDR3 is built from 14 residues. CDR3 residues: CASSFGTGGDTQYF. The sequenced CDR3 bases are TGTGCCAGCAGCTTCGGGACAGGGGGAGACACCCAGTAC.

In its sample, this clone was seen a few times. Any gene name here is a mouse gene name. The DNA ends 1 residue before the CDR3 does, and the rest of the CDR3 is filled in from the germline J gene. The chain uses TRBV26 and TRBJ1-4, with 9 bases matching TRBD1. V trimming: 2 bases; J trimming: 6 bases; junction bases outside the gene matches: 4. This CDR3 is 15 amino acids long. The germline V gene has CDR1 KGHPV and CDR2 FQNQEV (reference sequence). CDR3 DNA (partial): TGTGCCAGCAGTCTGGGACAGGGGAGGGACGAAAGATTATTT. This encodes CASSLGQGRDERLF. The complete CDR3 reads CASSLGQGRDERLFF. The full variable domain, its missing parts supplied by reference TRBV26 and TRBJ1-4, is NSKVIQTPRYLVKGQGQKAKMRCIPEKGHPVVFWYQQNKNNEFKFLINFQNQEVLQQIDMTEKRFSAECPSNSPCSLEIQSSEAGDSALYLCASSLGQGRDERLFFGHGTKLSVL.

In regard to this clone: These gene names are mouse names. CDR3 in amino acids: CASSLGGREQYF. The sequenced part of the CDR3 DNA is TGTGCCAGCTCTCTCGGGGGGCGTGAACAGTAC. V usage is TRBV12-2 and J usage is TRBJ2-7; TRBD2 is a possible D gene (7 bases). Read coverage stops 1 residue before the CDR3 terminus; the germline J gene supplies the remainder. The CDR3 sequence is 12 residues long. Per germline, CDR1 SGHLS and CDR2 HYDKME. Trimming took 0 bases from V and 6 from J, leaving 8 bases between them.

This clone was recorded a few times. Mouse gene names and germline throughout. Other DNA sequences within the sample encode an identical CDR3. Here the CDR3 reads CASSPQGSGNTLYF. CDR3 DNA (partial): TGTGCCAGCAGCCCACAGGGGTCTGGAAATACGCTCTAT. The chain recombines TRBV5 with TRBJ1-3; 7 bases are a match to TRBD1. The CDR3 end lies 1 residue beyond the end of the read and is filled in from the germline J gene. This CDR3 region has 14 residues. CDR1 and CDR2 (germline): LGHNA, YNLKQL (reference sequence). J lost 1 base, V lost 4 bases, and 1 base had no gene match.

For this clone: Gene and germline names: mouse. The DNA ends 1 residue before the CDR3 does, and the rest of the CDR3 is filled in from the germline J gene. The rearrangement uses TRBV4 and TRBJ2-7, with TRBD2 matching 7 bases. J lost 0 bases, V lost 5 bases, and 1 base had no gene match. Per germline, CDR1 LGHDT and CDR2 YNNKQL (reference sequence). The CDR3 covers 13 residues. The sequenced CDR3 bases are TGTGCCAGCAGCCGACTGGGCTCCTATGAACAGTAC. Its protein product is CASSRLGSYEQY. The entire CDR3 protein reads CASSRLGSYEQYF.

Comments on this clone: Gene names are the mouse ones. Here the CDR3 reads CASSIEGHTEVFF. The part of the CDR3 DNA that was read is TGTGCCAGCAGTATAGAGGGGCACACAGAAGTCTTC. The chain has TRBV19 and TRBJ1-1, with D possibly TRBD1 on 5 matching bases. The CDR3 end is not reached by the read, which stops 1 residue before it; the germline J gene fills it in. With 0 bases removed from V and 3 bases from J, the gap between germline ends came to 6 bases. Germline V lookup: CDR1 FNHDT, CDR2 SITEND (reference sequence). This CDR3 has 13 amino acids.

About this clone itself: Germline and genes: mouse. Incomplete CDR3 DNA: TGTGCCAGCTCCCTGGAACAAAACACCTTGTAC. It is translated as CASSLEQNTLY. The entire CDR3 protein is CASSLEQNTLYF. This rearrangement joins TRBV12-1 to TRBJ2-4, with unresolved D. The read ends 1 residue before the CDR3 terminus; that terminus is restored from the germline J gene. V was cut by 4 bases and J by 3 bases, with 7 bases left in between. There are 12 residues in the CDR3. Germline CDR1 SGHSN, CDR2 HYEKVE.

This clone was observed a handful of times. Gene names refer to mouse genes. Coverage ceases 1 residue before the CDR3 finishes, and the germline J gene fills in the end. The rearrangement links TRBV15 to TRBJ2-2; 7 positions match TRBD1. The CDR3 is 14 residues long. From germline, CDR1 is SGHND and CDR2 FRSKSL. Unmatched junction bases numbered 4, after V lost 6 bases and J lost 3 bases. The sequenced CDR3 bases are TGTGCCAGCAGGCACGACAGGGACACCGGGCAGCTCTAC. It yields the protein CASRHDRDTGQLY. In full, the CDR3 is CASRHDRDTGQLYF.

By share of the sample, this clone is medium-sized (0.01 to 0.1%). Gene names refer to mouse genes. Sequencing ends 1 residue short of the CDR3 end; the germline J gene provides the rest. The chain carries TRBV26 and TRBJ2-4, with D hard to call. The ends were cut back, 4 bases at V and 2 bases at J, with 7 bases in the middle. This CDR3 is 13 amino acids long. Germline V CDR1 and CDR2: KGHPV, FQNQEV (reference sequence). CDR3 amino acids: CASSPLYQNTLYF. The sequenced part of the CDR3 DNA is TGTGCCAGCAGTCCCCTGTATCAAAACACCTTGTAC.

The table lists this clone with a few counts. The genes are named according to mouse. The sequence runs out 1 residue before the end of the CDR3; the remainder is reconstructed from the germline J gene. The chain combines TRBV13-1 with TRBJ2-7, with a tentative D call TRBD1 (5 bases). V gave up 1 base and J gave up 7 bases, with 9 bases separating them. The CDR3 sequence is 12 residues long. Germline CDR1 reads NSHNY; CDR2 reads SYGAGN. Incomplete CDR3 DNA: TGTGCCAGCAGTGATAAAGGGGTGGAACAGTAC. This encodes CASSDKGVEQY. The full CDR3 protein is CASSDKGVEQYF.

This clone was counted once. Genes and germline come from the mouse. CDR3 sequence: CASSRGGNTGQLYF. CDR3 bases read: TGTGCCAGCAGTCGGGGGGGGAACACCGGGCAGCTCTAC. The chain combines TRBV26 with TRBJ2-2, with 7 bases lining up with TRBD2. Coverage ceases 1 residue before the CDR3 finishes, and the germline J gene fills in the end. The CDR3 consists of 14 residues. Germline loops: CDR1 KGHPV, CDR2 FQNQEV (reference sequence). Trimming removed 4 bases from V and 2 bases from J; junction bases left unmatched: 1.

This clone was seen more than once but under ten times. Gene names follow the mouse nomenclature. The read terminates 1 residue ahead of where the CDR3 ends, so the germline J gene completes it. The chain employs TRBV16 and TRBJ1-4; TRBD1 is a possible D gene (5 bases). Germline V CDR1 and CDR2: SGHSA, FRNQAP. CDR3 size: 14 residues. V dropped 5 bases and J dropped 3 bases, with 10 bases sitting between them. The CDR3 region is CASSPGQPNERLFF. The CDR3 DNA, read in part, is TGTGCAAGCAGCCCCGGACAACCCAACGAAAGATTATTT.

On this clone: The gene symbols are mouse symbols. With the read ending 1 residue before the CDR3 end, the germline J gene is used to fill in that end. The V and J genes are TRBV13-1 and TRBJ2-5; D is unclear. CDR1 and CDR2 (germline): NSHNY, SYGAGN. This CDR3 comprises 14 residues. Trimming shortened V by 2 bases and J by 2 bases, and 9 bases separated the two germline ends. The DNA read from the CDR3 is TGTGCCAGCAGTGAACGAGGGAGCCAAGACACCCAGTAC. As protein: CASSERGSQDTQY. The full CDR3 sequence reads CASSERGSQDTQYF.

In this sample, this clone turned up once. Gene names denote mouse genes. The read is 1 residue too short to cover the CDR3 end, so that end is filled in from the germline J gene. The chain employs TRBV3 and TRBJ2-7; 9 nucleotides agree with TRBD2. CDR1 is SNHLY and CDR2 is FYNGKV in the germline V gene (reference sequence). The V segment lost 5 bases and the J segment 0 bases; nucleotides outside the gene matches: 5. This CDR3 spans 15 amino acids. CDR3 DNA, as far as it was read: TGTGCCAGCAGCCCTCCGGGACTGGGCTCCTATGAACAGTAC. Translation gives CASSPPGLGSYEQY. The full CDR3 protein is CASSPPGLGSYEQYF.

This clone is labeled as medium-sized. Gene labels here are mouse ones. CDR3 DNA (partial): TGTGCCAGCAGCTTACAGGGAAACACCGGGCAGCTCTAC. Translating gives CASSLQGNTGQLY. In full, the CDR3 is CASSLQGNTGQLYF. J is TRBJ2-2 and V is TRBV4; possibly TRBD1 for D (6 bases). The read comes to an end 1 residue before the CDR3 does, leaving the germline J gene to fill in the end. CDR1 is LGHDT, CDR2 YNNKQL, per germline (reference sequence). The CDR3 contains 14 residues. Trimming cost V 4 bases and J 1 base, with 7 bases left between them.

Turning to this clone: Each gene name is a mouse one. The CDR3 end lies 1 residue beyond the end of the read and is filled in from the germline J gene. The chain employs TRBV26 and TRBJ1-3; perhaps TRBD1 as D (6 bases). The length of the CDR3 is 16 residues. Germline values: CDR1 KGHPV, CDR2 FQNQEV (reference sequence). The ends were cut back, 2 bases at V and 0 bases at J, with 11 bases in the middle. CDR3 bases read: TGTGCCAGCAGTCTGAGACAGGAAATTTCTGGAAATACGCTCTAT. Protein sequence: CASSLRQEISGNTLY. The full CDR3 is CASSLRQEISGNTLYF.

Of note for this clone: All gene names here are mouse names. CDR3 amino acids: CASSSTGGGQDTQYF. The part of the CDR3 DNA that was read is TGTGCCAGCAGCTCGACTGGGGGGGGCCAAGACACCCAGTAC. The rearrangement uses TRBV3 and TRBJ2-5; 11 positions agree with TRBD2. The CDR3 end lies 1 residue beyond the end of the read and is filled in from the germline J gene. This CDR3 region has 15 residues. V lost 4 bases and J lost 2; bases outside the gene matches: 2. From germline, CDR1 is SNHLY and CDR2 FYNGKV (reference sequence).

A word on this clone: Genes here carry mouse names. From the germline J gene comes the end of the CDR3, since the read stops 1 residue before it. The chain joins TRBV13-2 to TRBJ2-1; TRBD1 is a possible D gene (5 bases). There are 15 residues in the CDR3. V was shortened by 2 bases and J by 3 bases, with 12 bases between the two germline ends. In germline, CDR1 is NNHNN, CDR2 SYGAGS (reference sequence). The CDR3 spells CASGERQSFYAEQFF. CDR3 DNA, as far as it was read: TGTGCCAGCGGTGAGCGACAGAGTTTCTATGCTGAGCAGTTC.

Turning to this clone: Mouse germline and gene names are used. The read comes to an end 1 residue before the CDR3 does, leaving the germline J gene to fill in the end. V is TRBV5 and J is TRBJ1-4; 7 bases align to TRBD1. Germline loops: CDR1 LGHNA, CDR2 YNLKQL (reference sequence). This CDR3 region has 16 residues. With V trimmed by 2 bases and J by 2 bases, 5 bases remained unmatched. The DNA read from the CDR3 is TGTGCCAGCAGCCAAAGCCGGGACAGATCCAACGAAAGATTATTT. Protein product: CASSQSRDRSNERLF. The entire CDR3 is CASSQSRDRSNERLFF.